This T cell receptor beta chain was identified during a study of PD-L1 blockade in urothelial cancer. About the research overall: Blood was analyzed 3 weeks (second dose) and 6 weeks after treatment start.

Data came from immunoSEQ multiplex PCR; TCRdb stores just in-frame clones and leaves some out. The sample has about 95,000 clones, almost 90% seen once. Sample time point: pretreatment peripheral blood. A total of 1 to 8 samples per patient were collected pretreatment and on-treatment. Germline V CDR1 and CDR2: LGHNA, YSLEER. V was cut by 4 bases and J by 4 bases, with 17 bases left in between. This CDR3 has 16 residues. This receptor was identified in a man aged 55-75 years with urothelial cancer. This chain connects TRBV4-3 to TRBJ2-1, with a tentative D call TRBD2 (6 bases). This specimen consisted of PBMCs, obtained around atezolizumab (anti-PD-L1) treatment. The CDR3 region is CASSRTGNSGYNEQFF. The CDR3 coding sequence is TGCGCCAGCAGCCGTACCGGGAATAGCGGATACAATGAGCAGTTCTTC.